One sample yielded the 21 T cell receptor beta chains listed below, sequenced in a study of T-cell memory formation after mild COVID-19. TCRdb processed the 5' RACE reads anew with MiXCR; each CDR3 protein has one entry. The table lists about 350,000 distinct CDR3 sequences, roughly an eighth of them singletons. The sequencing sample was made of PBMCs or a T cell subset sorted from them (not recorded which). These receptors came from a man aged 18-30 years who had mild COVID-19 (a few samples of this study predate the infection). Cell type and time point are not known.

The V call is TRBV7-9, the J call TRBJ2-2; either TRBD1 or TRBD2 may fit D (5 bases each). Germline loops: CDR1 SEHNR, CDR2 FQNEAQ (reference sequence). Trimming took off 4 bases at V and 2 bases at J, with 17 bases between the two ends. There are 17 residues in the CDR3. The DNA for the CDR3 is TGTGCCAGCAGCTACCCACGTGGGGGACCAAACACCGGGGAGCTGTTTTTT. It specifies CASSYPRGGPNTGELFF. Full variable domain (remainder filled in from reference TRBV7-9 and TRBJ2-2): DTGVSQNPRHKITKRGQNVTFRCDPISEHNRLYWYRQTLGQGPEFLTYFQNEAQLEKSRLLSDRFSAERPKGSFSTLEIQRTEQGDSAMYLCASSYPRGGPNTGELFFGEGSRLTVL.

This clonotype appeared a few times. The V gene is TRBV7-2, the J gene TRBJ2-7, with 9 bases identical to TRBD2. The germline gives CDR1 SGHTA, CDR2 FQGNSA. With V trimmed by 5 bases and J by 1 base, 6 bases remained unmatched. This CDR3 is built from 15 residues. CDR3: CASSPGLASSYEQYF. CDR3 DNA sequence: TGTGCCAGCAGCCCTGGACTAGCGAGTTCCTACGAGCAGTACTTC.

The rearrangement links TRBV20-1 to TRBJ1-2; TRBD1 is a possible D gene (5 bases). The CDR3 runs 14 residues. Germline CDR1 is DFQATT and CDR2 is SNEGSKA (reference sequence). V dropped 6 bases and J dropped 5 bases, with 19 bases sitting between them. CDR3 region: CSARSWGEGYGYTF. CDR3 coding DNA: TGCAGTGCCAGGTCGTGGGGCGAGGGTTATGGCTACACCTTC.

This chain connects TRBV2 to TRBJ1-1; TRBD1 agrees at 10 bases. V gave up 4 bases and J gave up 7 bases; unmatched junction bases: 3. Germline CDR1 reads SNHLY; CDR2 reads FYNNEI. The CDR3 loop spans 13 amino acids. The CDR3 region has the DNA TGTGCCAGCAGTGGACAGGGGGCTTTTGAAGCTTTCTTT. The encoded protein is CASSGQGAFEAFF.

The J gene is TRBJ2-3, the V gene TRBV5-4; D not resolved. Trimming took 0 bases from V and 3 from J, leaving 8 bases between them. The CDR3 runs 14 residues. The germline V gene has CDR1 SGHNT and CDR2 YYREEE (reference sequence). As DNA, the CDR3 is TGTGCCAGCAGCTTGGATGTAGGTACAGATACGCAGTATTTT. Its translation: CASSLDVGTDTQYF.

The CDR3 DNA follows: TGTGCCAGCAGTTACGTGACAGGGGGGTTCTATGGCTACACCTTC. Translation gives CASSYVTGGFYGYTF. J is TRBJ1-2 and V is TRBV6-5, with 9 bases matching TRBD1. The J segment lost 4 bases and the V segment lost 2 bases, leaving 5 bases of the junction unmatched. The CDR3 covers 15 residues. Germline values: CDR1 MNHEY, CDR2 SVGAGI.

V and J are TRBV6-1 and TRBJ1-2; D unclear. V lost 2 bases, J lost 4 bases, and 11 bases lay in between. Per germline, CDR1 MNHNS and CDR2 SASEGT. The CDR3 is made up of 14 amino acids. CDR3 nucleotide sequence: TGTGCCAGCAGTGAACCCGGGAGGTTCTATGGCTACACCTTC. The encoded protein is CASSEPGRFYGYTF.

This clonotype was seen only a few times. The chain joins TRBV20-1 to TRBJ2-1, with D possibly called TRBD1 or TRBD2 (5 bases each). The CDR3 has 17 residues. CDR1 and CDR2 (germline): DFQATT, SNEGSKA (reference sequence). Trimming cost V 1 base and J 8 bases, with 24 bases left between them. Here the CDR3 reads CSARGTPRRGVFDEQFF. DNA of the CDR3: TGCAGTGCTAGAGGTACTCCCCGGCGAGGGGTTTTCGATGAGCAGTTCTTC.

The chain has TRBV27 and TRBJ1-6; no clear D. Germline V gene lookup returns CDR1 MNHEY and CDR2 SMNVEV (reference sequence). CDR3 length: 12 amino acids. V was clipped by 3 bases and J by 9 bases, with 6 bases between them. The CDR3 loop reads CASSLGFSPLHF. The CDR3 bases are TGTGCCAGCAGTTTGGGGTTTTCACCCCTCCACTTT.

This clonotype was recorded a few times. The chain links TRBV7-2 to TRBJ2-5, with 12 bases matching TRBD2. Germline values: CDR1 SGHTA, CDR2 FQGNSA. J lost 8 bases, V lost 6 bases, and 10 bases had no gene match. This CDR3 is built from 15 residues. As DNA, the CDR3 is TGTGCCAGCAGGCCACCTTCTAGCGGGGGGGCCACCCAGTACTTC. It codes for CASRPPSSGGATQYF. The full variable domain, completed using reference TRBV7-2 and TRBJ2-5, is GAGVSQSPSNKVTEKGKDVELRCDPISGHTALYWYRQSLGQGLEFLIYFQGNSAPDKSGLPSDRFSAERTGGSVSTLTIQRTQQEDSAVYLCASRPPSSGGATQYFGPGTRLLVL.

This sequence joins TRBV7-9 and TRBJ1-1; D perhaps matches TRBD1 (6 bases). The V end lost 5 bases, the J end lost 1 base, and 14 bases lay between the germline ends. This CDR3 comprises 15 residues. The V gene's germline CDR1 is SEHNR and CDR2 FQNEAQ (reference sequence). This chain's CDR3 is CASSPRQAQNTEAFF. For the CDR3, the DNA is TGTGCCAGCAGCCCCCGACAGGCCCAGAACACTGAAGCTTTCTTT.

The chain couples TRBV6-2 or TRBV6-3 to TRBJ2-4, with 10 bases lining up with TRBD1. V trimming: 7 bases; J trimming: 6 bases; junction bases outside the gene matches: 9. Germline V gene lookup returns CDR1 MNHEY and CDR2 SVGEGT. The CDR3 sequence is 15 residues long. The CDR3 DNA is TGTGCCAGCACATACGGCGGGACAGGGGTAAACATTCAGTACTTC. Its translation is CASTYGGTGVNIQYF.

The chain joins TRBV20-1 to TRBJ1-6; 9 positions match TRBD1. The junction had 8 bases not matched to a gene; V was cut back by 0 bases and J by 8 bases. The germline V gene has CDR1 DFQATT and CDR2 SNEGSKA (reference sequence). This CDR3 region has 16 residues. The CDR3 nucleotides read TGCAGTGCTAGAGATATCACGGGACAGGGATATTCACCCCTCCACTTT. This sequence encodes CSARDITGQGYSPLHF.

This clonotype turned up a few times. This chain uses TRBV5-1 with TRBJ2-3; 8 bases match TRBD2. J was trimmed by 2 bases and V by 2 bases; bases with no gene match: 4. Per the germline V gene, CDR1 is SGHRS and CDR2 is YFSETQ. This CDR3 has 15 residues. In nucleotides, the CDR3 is TGCGCCAGCAGCTTTTCGGGGGGGCCCACAGATACGCAGTATTTT. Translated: CASSFSGGPTDTQYF.

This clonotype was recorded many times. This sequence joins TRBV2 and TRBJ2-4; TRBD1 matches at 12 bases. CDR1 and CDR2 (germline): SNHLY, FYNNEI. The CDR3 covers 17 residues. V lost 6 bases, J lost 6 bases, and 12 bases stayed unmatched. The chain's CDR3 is CASSPGTGGLDRNIQYF. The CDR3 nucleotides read TGTGCCAGCAGCCCCGGGACAGGGGGCCTGGATCGAAACATTCAGTACTTC.

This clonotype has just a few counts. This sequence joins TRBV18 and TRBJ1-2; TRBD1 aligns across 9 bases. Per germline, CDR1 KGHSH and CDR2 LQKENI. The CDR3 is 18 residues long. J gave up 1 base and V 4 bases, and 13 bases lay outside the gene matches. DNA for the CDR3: TGTGCCAGCTCACTCATCGCGGGGGACAGGGTAAATAACTATGGCTACACCTTC. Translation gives CASSLIAGDRVNNYGYTF. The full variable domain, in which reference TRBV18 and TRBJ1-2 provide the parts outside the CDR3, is NAGVMQNPRHLVRRRGQEARLRCSPMKGHSHVYWYRQLPEEGLKFMVYLQKENIIDESGMPKERFSAEFPKEGPSILRIQQVVRGDSAAYFCASSLIAGDRVNNYGYTFGSGTRLTVV.

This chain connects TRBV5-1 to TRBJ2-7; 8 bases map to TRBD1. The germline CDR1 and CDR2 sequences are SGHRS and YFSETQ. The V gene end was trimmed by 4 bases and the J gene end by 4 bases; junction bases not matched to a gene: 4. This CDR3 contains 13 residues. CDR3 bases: TGCGCCAGCAGCAAGGGACAGGAGTACGAGCAGTACGTC. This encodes CASSKGQEYEQYV.

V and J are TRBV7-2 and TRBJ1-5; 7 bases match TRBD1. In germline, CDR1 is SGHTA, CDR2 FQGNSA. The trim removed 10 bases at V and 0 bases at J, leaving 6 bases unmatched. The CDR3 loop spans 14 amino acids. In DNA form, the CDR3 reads TGTGCCACCTCAGGGGGGAATAGCAATCAGCCCCAGCATTTT. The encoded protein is CATSGGNSNQPQHF.

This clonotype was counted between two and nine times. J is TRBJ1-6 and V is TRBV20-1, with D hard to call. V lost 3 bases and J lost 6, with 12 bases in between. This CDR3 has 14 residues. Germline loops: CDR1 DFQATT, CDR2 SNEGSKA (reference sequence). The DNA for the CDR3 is TGCAGTGCTAGGGTTGGGCCCCGTAATTCACCCCTCCACTTT. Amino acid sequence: CSARVGPRNSPLHF.

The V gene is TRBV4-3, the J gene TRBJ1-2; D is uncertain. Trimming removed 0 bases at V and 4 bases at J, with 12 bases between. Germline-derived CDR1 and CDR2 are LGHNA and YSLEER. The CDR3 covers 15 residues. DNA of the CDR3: TGCGCCAGCAGCCAAGAACTGGCCCCCAGCTATGGCTACACCTTC. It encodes CASSQELAPSYGYTF.

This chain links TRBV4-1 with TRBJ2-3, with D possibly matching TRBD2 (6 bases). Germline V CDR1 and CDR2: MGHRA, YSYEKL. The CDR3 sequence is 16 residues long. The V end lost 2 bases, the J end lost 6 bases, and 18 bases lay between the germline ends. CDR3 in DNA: TGCGCCAGCAGCCAAACCCCGGGGGAGAAGAGGGATACGCAGTATTTT. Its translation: CASSQTPGEKRDTQYF.